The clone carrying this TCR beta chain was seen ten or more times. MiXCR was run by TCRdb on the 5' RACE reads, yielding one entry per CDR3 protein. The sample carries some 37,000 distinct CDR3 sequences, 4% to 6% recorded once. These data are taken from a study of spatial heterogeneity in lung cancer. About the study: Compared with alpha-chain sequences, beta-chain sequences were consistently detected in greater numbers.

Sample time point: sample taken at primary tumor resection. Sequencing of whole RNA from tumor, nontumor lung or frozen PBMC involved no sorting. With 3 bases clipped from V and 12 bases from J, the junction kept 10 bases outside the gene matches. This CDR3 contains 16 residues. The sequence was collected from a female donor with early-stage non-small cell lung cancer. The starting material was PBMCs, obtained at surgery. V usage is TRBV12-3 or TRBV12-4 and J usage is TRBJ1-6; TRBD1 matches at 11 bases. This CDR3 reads CASSFGLGTGGQPLHF. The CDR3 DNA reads TGTGCCAGCAGTTTTGGTCTGGGGACAGGGGGACAACCCCTCCACTTT.